This TCR beta chain derives from a study of T cell changes during pregnancy in multiple sclerosis. The V gene's germline CDR1 is LNHDA and CDR2 SQIVND (reference sequence). The CDR3 has 17 residues. Trimming removed 1 base from V and 6 bases from J, with 18 bases in between. TCRdb keeps only in-frame clones here, not all; method: immunoSEQ multiplex PCR. The sample records 60,000 or so clones, around nine tenths being singletons. This TCR came from a female donor with multiple sclerosis, enrolled in a pregnancy study. The chain is built from TRBV19 and TRBJ2-2, with a tentative D call TRBD1 (6 bases). The sample in question was peripheral blood, obtained before pregnancy. CDR3 loop: CASSIALRDRPSGELFF. CDR3 nucleotides: TGTGCCAGTAGTATAGCCCTCCGAGACAGGCCTTCCGGGGAGCTGTTTTTT.